What follows are 32 T cell receptor beta chains derived from one specimen sequenced in a study of blood T cell repertoires in COVID-19. Some clones are missing from TCRdb's copy, which holds only in-frame ones; the method was immunoSEQ multiplex PCR. This table holds approximately 290,000 clones, approximately 85% found once. The specimen sequenced was PBMCs or T cells enriched from blood (not recorded which). These TCRs come from a woman in her 30s who had recovered from COVID-19.

The chain couples TRBV5-1 to TRBJ1-6; TRBD1 agrees at 8 bases. The CDR3 totals 15 residues. V gave up 5 bases and J gave up 10 bases; unmatched junction bases: 11. The V gene's germline CDR1 is SGHRS and CDR2 YFSETQ. For the CDR3, the DNA is TGCGCCAGCAGTTTTATTGGACAGGGAGGATCACCCCTCCACTTT. Its protein is CASSFIGQGGSPLHF.

V usage is TRBV3-1 (or the pseudogene TRBV3-2) and J usage is TRBJ2-6, with D possibly being TRBD2 (5 bases). Germline V gene data show CDR1 as LGHDT and CDR2 as YNNKEL (reference sequence). The CDR3 length is 15 residues. With 5 bases removed from V and 0 bases from J, the gap between germline ends came to 8 bases. CDR3 in DNA: TGTGCCAGCAGCAAGGGAGTCTCTGGGGCCAACGTCCTGACTTTC. Translating gives CASSKGVSGANVLTF.

The rearrangement joins TRBV28 to TRBJ2-5, with D possibly being TRBD2 (7 bases). CDR1 is MDHEN and CDR2 is SYDVKM in the germline V gene. V was shortened by 3 bases and J by 4 bases, with 15 bases between the two germline ends. There are 15 residues in the CDR3. CDR3 protein: CASSFGSGGPETQYF. The CDR3, as DNA: TGTGCCAGCAGTTTCGGGTCGGGGGGCCCAGAGACCCAGTACTTC.

This chain connects TRBV28 to TRBJ1-5, with 8 bases that match TRBD1. The length of the CDR3 is 15 residues. V shed 6 bases and J 6 bases; nucleotides not matched to a gene: 10. Germline V lookup: CDR1 MDHEN, CDR2 SYDVKM. The CDR3 spells CASSQSRTGSQPQHF. The CDR3 bases are TGTGCCAGCAGCCAATCACGGACAGGGTCTCAGCCCCAGCATTTT.

The chain employs TRBV11-1 and TRBJ1-2, with D possibly TRBD1 on 5 matching bases. Trimming took off 3 bases at V and 7 bases at J, with 12 bases between the two ends. CDR1 is SGHAT and CDR2 is FQDESV in the germline V gene (reference sequence). There are 13 residues in the CDR3. CDR3 coding DNA: TGTGCCAGCAGCTTTGCCCAGGGCAGTGGCTACACCTTC. Its protein is CASSFAQGSGYTF.

This sequence joins TRBV30 and TRBJ1-5; unclear D gene. Germline lookup yields CDR1 GTSNPN and CDR2 SVGIG (reference sequence). The length of the CDR3 is 16 residues. The germline V and J ends were trimmed by 3 bases and 0 bases, with 15 bases remaining between them. The CDR3 DNA is TGTGCCTGGAGCCCATCCCCAGGAGGTAGCAATCAGCCCCAGCATTTT. Amino acid sequence: CAWSPSPGGSNQPQHF.

Points on this clone: The junction shows a germline mismatch at one end, possibly a read error. The rearrangement links TRBV19 to TRBJ2-5; D is ambiguous. Germline CDR1 is LNHDA and CDR2 is SQIVND (reference sequence). The CDR3 sequence is 14 residues long. Here the CDR3 reads CASSPSGVGFSRNF. In DNA, the CDR3 is TGTGCCAGTAGTCCAAGTGGAGTGGGTTTCTCGCGAAACTTC.

The chain uses TRBV10-3 and TRBJ2-1; D uncertain. V dropped 10 bases and J dropped 3 bases, with 10 bases sitting between them. Germline V gene data show CDR1 as ENHRY and CDR2 as SYGVKD. The CDR3 spans 12 residues. CDR3 bases: TGTGCCACTGAGACTGACTACAATGAGCAGTTCTTC. It is translated as CATETDYNEQFF.

The V call is TRBV3-1 (or the pseudogene TRBV3-2), the J call TRBJ2-7; tentatively, D is TRBD2 (5 bases). The V and J ends lost 2 bases and 6 bases respectively, with 11 bases between them. Germline loops: CDR1 LGHDT, CDR2 YNNKEL (reference sequence). The CDR3 covers 13 residues. In nucleotides, the CDR3 is TGTGCCAGCAGCCAACTCGCTGGAGGCGAGCAGTACTTC. Amino acid sequence: CASSQLAGGEQYF.

This chain connects TRBV24-1 to TRBJ1-2; maybe TRBD1 (6 bases). CDR1 is KGHDR, CDR2 SFDVKD, per germline. The CDR3 loop spans 14 amino acids. The V end lost 3 bases, the J end lost 4 bases, and 11 bases lay between the germline ends. This chain's CDR3 is CATSDTTGFYGYTF. In nucleotides, the CDR3 is TGTGCCACCAGTGATACCACAGGGTTCTATGGCTACACCTTC.

The rearrangement uses TRBV4-1 and TRBJ1-2; 8 bases fit TRBD1. This CDR3 contains 16 residues. Germline V CDR1 and CDR2: MGHRA, YSYEKL. After removal of 1 base from V and 8 bases from J, the junction contained 12 bases not matched to a gene. The CDR3 coding sequence is TGCGCCAGCAGCCAAGTGGGGTTAACAGGGGGTCGAGGCTACACCTTC. Amino acid sequence: CASSQVGLTGGRGYTF.

The rearrangement joins TRBV3-1 (or the pseudogene TRBV3-2) to TRBJ2-2; maybe TRBD2 (6 bases). Germline V gene data show CDR1 as LGHDT and CDR2 as YNNKEL (reference sequence). Trimming left V 1 base short and J 10 bases short, with 16 bases between. The CDR3 is made up of 15 amino acids. This CDR3 is CASSQGGLFSSELFF. CDR3 DNA: TGTGCCAGCAGCCAAGGGGGACTGTTCTCGTCGGAGCTGTTTTTT.

This clone showed up just once. The chain links TRBV6-4 to TRBJ2-7; 9 positions agree with TRBD1. Germline CDR1 and CDR2: MRHNA and SNTAGT. Trimming took 6 bases from V and 3 from J; bases not matched to a gene: 6. The CDR3 consists of 14 residues. CDR3 in DNA: TGTGCCAGCAGCGTGGGACAGGGAAACTACGAGCAGTACTTC. Its translation is CASSVGQGNYEQYF.

The chain uses TRBV28 and TRBJ1-1; D uncertain. The CDR3 runs to 15 residues. Trimming removed 2 bases at V and 1 base at J, with 11 bases between. Looked up from germline, CDR1 is MDHEN and CDR2 is SYDVKM. DNA of the CDR3: TGTGCCAGCAGTTTAGGAATCCAGCGGAACACTGAAGCTTTCTTT. Amino acid sequence: CASSLGIQRNTEAFF.

This sequence joins TRBV19 and TRBJ1-5, with TRBD1 matching 8 bases. Per germline, CDR1 LNHDA and CDR2 SQIVND (reference sequence). The CDR3 totals 15 residues. The ends lost 3 bases at V and 9 bases at J; junction bases unmatched: 10. The CDR3 DNA reads TGTGCCAGTAGTATCCCGGGACAGGTTAAATCGCCCCAGCATTTT. This sequence encodes CASSIPGQVKSPQHF.

CDR3: CSASRERSTDTQYF. The CDR3 DNA sequence: TGCAGTGCTAGTCGGGAGCGTAGCACAGATACGCAGTATTTT. The chain uses TRBV20-1 and TRBJ2-3; D is perhaps TRBD2 (6 bases). CDR3 length: 14 residues. The V gene's germline CDR1 is DFQATT and CDR2 SNEGSKA (reference sequence). V lost 3 bases and J 0 bases, leaving 10 bases between the germline ends.

The V and J genes are TRBV7-8 and TRBJ2-1; 11 positions match TRBD2. J was trimmed by 6 bases and V by 3 bases; bases with no gene match: 4. This CDR3 is 15 amino acids long. The V gene's germline CDR1 is SGHVS and CDR2 FQNEAQ. CDR3 DNA sequence: TGTGCCAGCAGCTTTGAGACTAGCGGGACCAATGAGCAGTTCTTC. It yields the protein CASSFETSGTNEQFF.

V usage is TRBV19 and J usage is TRBJ2-1, with D maybe TRBD1 (5 bases). Trimming stripped 0 bases from V and 4 bases from J, with 10 bases between. The CDR3 runs 15 residues. CDR1 and CDR2 (germline): LNHDA, SQIVND (reference sequence). The CDR3 DNA follows: TGTGCCAGTAGTATAGATAAAGGGGTATACAATGAGCAGTTCTTC. Protein sequence: CASSIDKGVYNEQFF.

V usage is TRBV18 and J usage is TRBJ2-1; 8 bases fit TRBD1. In germline, CDR1 is KGHSH, CDR2 LQKENI. Trimming removed 3 bases from V and 0 bases from J; junction bases left unmatched: 10. CDR3 length: 18 residues. In nucleotides, the CDR3 is TGTGCCAGCTCACCCGCGCAGGGGGCCGAAAGCTCCTACAATGAGCAGTTCTTC. It translates to CASSPAQGAESSYNEQFF.

The chain combines TRBV15 with TRBJ1-6; D is perhaps TRBD1 (6 bases). Germline V gene sequence: CDR1 LNHNV, CDR2 YYDKDF (reference sequence). The CDR3 contains 15 residues. Trimming removed 1 base from V and 6 bases from J, with 10 bases in between. The CDR3 DNA reads TGTGCCACCAGCAGAGTGGGACAAACTAATTCACCCCTCCACTTT. It codes for CATSRVGQTNSPLHF. Full variable domain (rest looked up from reference TRBV15 and TRBJ1-6): DAMVIQNPRYQVTQFGKPVTLSCSQTLNHNVMYWYQQKSSQAPKLLFHYYDKDFNNEADTPDNFQSRRPNTSFCFLDIRSPGLGDTAMYLCATSRVGQTNSPLHFGNGTRLTVT.

V and J are TRBV3-1 (or the pseudogene TRBV3-2) and TRBJ2-5, with 12 nucleotides matching TRBD2. CDR3 length: 16 residues. The V segment lost 0 bases and the J segment 4 bases; nucleotides outside the gene matches: 3. CDR1 LGHDT and CDR2 YNNKEL come from the germline V gene (reference sequence). In nucleotides, the CDR3 is TGTGCCAGCAGCCAAGATTCTAGCGGGGGGGCAGAGACCCAGTACTTC. Protein product: CASSQDSSGGAETQYF.

As to this clone: The sample has other DNA sequences that encode this CDR3 too. The chain joins TRBV12-3 or TRBV12-4 to TRBJ2-7; TRBD2 agrees at 7 bases. The CDR3 is 12 residues long. V was pared by 6 bases and J by 3 bases, with 2 bases of the junction left unmatched. The CDR3 sequence: CASSTGGYEQYF. The CDR3 DNA reads TGTGCCAGCAGCACGGGAGGCTACGAGCAGTACTTC.

Points on this clone: Other nucleotide sequences from this sample produce the same CDR3. J is TRBJ1-1 and V is TRBV7-9, with D perhaps matching TRBD1 (6 bases). The CDR3 covers 12 residues. V shed 1 base and J shed 6 bases, with 6 bases lying between them. Germline V lookup: CDR1 SEHNR, CDR2 FQNEAQ (reference sequence). The CDR3: CASSLGTAEAFF. CDR3 DNA: TGTGCCAGCAGCTTAGGGACAGCTGAAGCTTTCTTT.

This chain links TRBV10-3 with TRBJ1-6; D unresolved. From germline, CDR1 is ENHRY and CDR2 SYGVKD. CDR3 size: 14 residues. The V end lost 0 bases, the J end lost 9 bases, and 9 bases lay between the germline ends. The CDR3 reads CAISESSGISPLHF. The CDR3 DNA sequence: TGTGCCATCAGTGAGTCGAGCGGGATTTCACCCCTCCACTTT.

The V gene is TRBV6-2 or TRBV6-3, the J gene TRBJ2-7; 7 nucleotides line up with TRBD2. Germline V gene sequence: CDR1 MNHEY, CDR2 SVGEGT. V shed 2 bases and J 6 bases; nucleotides not matched to a gene: 7. There are 14 residues in the CDR3. The CDR3 protein is CASSYGLGIGEQYF. The CDR3 DNA reads as TGTGCCAGCAGTTACGGACTAGGGATCGGCGAGCAGTACTTC.

The chain is built from TRBV4-1 and TRBJ2-7; 10 bases agree with TRBD2. V dropped 2 bases and J dropped 6; count of bases not matched to a gene: 4. The CDR3 length is 14 residues. Germline V gene sequence: CDR1 MGHRA, CDR2 YSYEKL. For the CDR3, the DNA is TGCGCCAGCAGCCAAAAAGCGGGGGGGGGCGAGCAGTACTTC. Amino acid sequence: CASSQKAGGGEQYF.

The chain has TRBV30 and TRBJ1-1; TRBD1 matches 11 bases. The CDR3 is 21 residues long. Germline-derived CDR1 and CDR2 are GTSNPN and SVGIG (reference sequence). The V gene end was trimmed by 2 bases and the J gene end by 0 bases; junction bases not matched to a gene: 20. CDR3 loop: CAWSNWDLFGQGAFMNTEAFF. The CDR3 nucleotides are TGTGCCTGGAGTAATTGGGACCTCTTCGGACAGGGGGCATTCATGAACACTGAAGCTTTCTTT.

This clone was recorded only once. The V and J genes are TRBV28 and TRBJ2-3; 10 nucleotides match TRBD1. Trimming removed 4 bases from V and 3 bases from J; junction bases left unmatched: 1. The CDR3 length is 14 residues. Per the germline V gene, CDR1 is MDHEN and CDR2 is SYDVKM. DNA for the CDR3: TGTGCCAGCAGTTGGACAGGGGGAACAGATACGCAGTATTTT. Translation gives CASSWTGGTDTQYF.

This clone was observed a few times. CDR3 sequence reads: CASSPTGGVPLGETQYF. DNA for the CDR3: TGTGCCAGCAGCCCTACAGGGGGCGTCCCCCTGGGGGAGACCCAGTACTTC. This sequence joins TRBV7-6 and TRBJ2-5; 9 bases fit TRBD1. Per the germline V gene, CDR1 is SGHVS and CDR2 is FNYEAQ. This CDR3 has 17 residues. Losses at the gene ends were 5 bases for V and 5 bases for J; bases not matched to a gene: 15.

V usage is TRBV6-5 and J usage is TRBJ1-1; D is unresolved. Trimming cost V 7 bases and J 1 base, with 4 bases left between them. The germline V gene encodes CDR1 MNHEY and CDR2 SVGAGI. CDR3 length equals 11 residues. The CDR3 here is CASTKNTEAFF. The CDR3 nucleotides are TGTGCCAGCACTAAGAACACTGAAGCTTTCTTT.

The J gene is TRBJ2-7, the V gene TRBV5-6, with a weak D call TRBD1 (5 bases). Trimming cost V 0 bases and J 4 bases, with 11 bases left between them. This CDR3 is built from 14 residues. CDR1 and CDR2 from the germline V gene are SGHDT and YYEEEE. The DNA for the CDR3 is TGTGCCAGCAGCTTGGCAGTCAGGGTGTACGAGCAGTACTTC. This gives the protein CASSLAVRVYEQYF.

J is TRBJ2-7 and V is TRBV7-8; 10 bases match TRBD1. The germline V gene has CDR1 SGHVS and CDR2 FQNEAQ. The CDR3 contains 14 residues. V was clipped by 5 bases and J by 6 bases; unmatched bases: 7. The CDR3 DNA is TGTGCCAGCAGCCAGGGACAGGGGTTAAGCGAGCAGTACTTC. Translated: CASSQGQGLSEQYF.